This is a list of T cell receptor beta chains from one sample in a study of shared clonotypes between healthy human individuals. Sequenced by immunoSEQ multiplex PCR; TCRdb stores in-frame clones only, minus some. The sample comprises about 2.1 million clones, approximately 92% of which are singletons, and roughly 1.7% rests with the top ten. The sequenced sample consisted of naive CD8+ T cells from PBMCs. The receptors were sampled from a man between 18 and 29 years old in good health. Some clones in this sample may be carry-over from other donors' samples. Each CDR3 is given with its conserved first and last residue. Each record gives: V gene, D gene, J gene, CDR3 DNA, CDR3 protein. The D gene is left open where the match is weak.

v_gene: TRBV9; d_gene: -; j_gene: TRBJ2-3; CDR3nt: TGTGCCAGCAGCGTAGTTGGGCGGAGCACAGATACGCAGTATTTT; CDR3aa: CASSVVGRSTDTQYF
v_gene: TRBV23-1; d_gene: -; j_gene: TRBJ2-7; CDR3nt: TGCGCCAGCAGTCAAACCCAGCTCCGCTACGAGCAGTACTTC; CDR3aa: CASSQTQLRYEQYF
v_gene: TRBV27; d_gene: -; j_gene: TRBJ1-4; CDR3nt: TGTGCCAGCAGTTCTACAGGCCCTAATGAAAAACTGTTTTTT; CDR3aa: CASSSTGPNEKLFF
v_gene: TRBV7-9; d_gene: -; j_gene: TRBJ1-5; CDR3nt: TGTGCCAGCCAGGACCCGAATCAGCCCCAGCATTTT; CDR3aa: CASQDPNQPQHF
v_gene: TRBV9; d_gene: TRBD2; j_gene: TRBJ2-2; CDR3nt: TGTGCCAGCAGCGCCACGTGGCGGGAGACGGCCGGGGAGCTGTTTTTT; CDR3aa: CASSATWRETAGELFF
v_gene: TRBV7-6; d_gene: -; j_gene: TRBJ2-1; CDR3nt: TGTGCCAGCAGCTTAGCGGCGAGAGGGGCTTACAATGAGCAGTTCTTC; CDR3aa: CASSLAARGAYNEQFF
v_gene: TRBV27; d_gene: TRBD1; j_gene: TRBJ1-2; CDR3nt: TGTGCCAGCAGTCTCCGGACAGGACGGTATGGCTACACCTTC; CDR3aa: CASSLRTGRYGYTF
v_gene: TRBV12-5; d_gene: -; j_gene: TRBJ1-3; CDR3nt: TGTGCTAGTGGTTTGACCCCGGGCGGCGTCACCATATATTTT; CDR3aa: CASGLTPGGVTIYF
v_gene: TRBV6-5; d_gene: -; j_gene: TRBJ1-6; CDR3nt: TGTGCCAGCAGTTACTCTTTGGCAGACTATAATTCACCCCTCCACTTT; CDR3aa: CASSYSLADYNSPLHF
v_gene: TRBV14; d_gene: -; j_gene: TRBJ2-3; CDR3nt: TGTGCCAGCAGCCAGCCCTTGACAGATACGCAGTATTTT; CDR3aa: CASSQPLTDTQYF
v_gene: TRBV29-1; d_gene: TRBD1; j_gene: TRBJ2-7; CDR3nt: TGCAGCGTTGAACTTCGATGGGGACAGGGGGATGGCGAGCAGTACTTC; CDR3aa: CSVELRWGQGDGEQYF
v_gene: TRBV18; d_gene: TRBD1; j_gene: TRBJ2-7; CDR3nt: TGTGCCAGCTCACCCAGGGACAGGGCCTACGAGCAGTACTTC; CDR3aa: CASSPRDRAYEQYF
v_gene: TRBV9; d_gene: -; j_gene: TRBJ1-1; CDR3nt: TGTGCCAGCAGCGCGGACGACGTCCAGAACACTGAAGCTTTCTTT; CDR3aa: CASSADDVQNTEAFF
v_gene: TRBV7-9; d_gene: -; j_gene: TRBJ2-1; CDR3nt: TGTGCCAGCAGTCAATTGGGCAGGGGCTCCAGGGACAATGAGCAGTTCTTC; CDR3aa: CASSQLGRGSRDNEQFF